This section outlines one TCR beta chain sequence together with its context. The antigen remains undetermined. The data belong to a study of cytomegalovirus exposure and HLA in healthy donors. The study's findings and limits: In a later analysis, an Asian-associated ancestry cluster reportedly showed fewer N-insertions than the 666-donor mean. What TCR beta sequences reportedly achieved was accurate prediction of HLA-A and HLA-B alleles in most subjects. Analyses of presence/absence relied on an assumption of roughly uniform sequencing depth across donors.

This CDR3 has 13 amino acids. V was trimmed by 5 bases and J by 6 bases, leaving 14 bases between them. The germline V gene has CDR1 SGHAT and CDR2 FQDESV (reference sequence). The PCR ran on 60 Vbeta and 13 Jbeta primers. Generated by immunoSEQ multiplex PCR, the TCRdb table keeps only in-frame clones and is missing some. The sample includes more than 80,000 clones, just under 75% seen only once; the top ten take about 4%. This clonotype was obtained from a man in his fifties or sixties in good health and CMV-seronegative. The source material was PBMCs. The chain couples TRBV11-1 to TRBJ2-7, with unresolved D. The CDR3 DNA follows: TGTGCCAGCAGCCTAGGCGGAAAAGTCGAGCAGTACTTC. It yields the protein CASSLGGKVEQYF.